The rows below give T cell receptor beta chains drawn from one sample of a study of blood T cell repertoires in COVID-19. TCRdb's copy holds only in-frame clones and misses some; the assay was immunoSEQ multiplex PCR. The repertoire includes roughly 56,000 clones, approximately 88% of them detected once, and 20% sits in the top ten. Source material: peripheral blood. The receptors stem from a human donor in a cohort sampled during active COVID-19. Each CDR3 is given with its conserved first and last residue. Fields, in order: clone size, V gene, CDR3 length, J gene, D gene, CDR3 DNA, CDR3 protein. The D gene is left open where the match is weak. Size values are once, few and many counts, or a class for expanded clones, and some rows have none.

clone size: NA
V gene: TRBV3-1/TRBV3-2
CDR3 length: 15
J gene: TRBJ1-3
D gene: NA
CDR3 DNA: TGTGCCAGCAGCCAACGAGCGGGGACCCGAAACACCATATATTTT
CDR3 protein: CASSQRAGTRNTIYF

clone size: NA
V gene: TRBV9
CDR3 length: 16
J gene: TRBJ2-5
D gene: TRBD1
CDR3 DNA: TGTGCCAGCAGCGTAGCAGGGGGGGACAGGGGTGAGACCCAGTACTTC
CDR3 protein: CASSVAGGDRGETQYF

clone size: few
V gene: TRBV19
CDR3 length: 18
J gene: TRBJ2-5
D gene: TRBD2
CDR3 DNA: TGTGCCAGTAGTATCCGACTAGCGGGGGGTCCTTACCAAGAGACCCAGTACTTC
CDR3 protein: CASSIRLAGGPYQETQYF

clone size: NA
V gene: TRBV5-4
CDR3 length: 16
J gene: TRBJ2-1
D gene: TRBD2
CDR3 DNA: TGTGCCACCACCCGAGGCGGGGGGCCCTCCTACAATGAGCAGTTCTTC
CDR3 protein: CATTRGGGPSYNEQFF

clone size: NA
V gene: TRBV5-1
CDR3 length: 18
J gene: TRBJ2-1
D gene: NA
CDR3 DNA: TGCGCCAGCAGTCCAGGATTCGTGACAGGACCCTTAGCCAATGAGCAGTTCTTC
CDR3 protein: CASSPGFVTGPLANEQFF

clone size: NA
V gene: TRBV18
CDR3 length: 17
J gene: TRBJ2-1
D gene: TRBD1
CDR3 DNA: TGTGCCAGCTCACTTATTCTTCCCGGACAGGCATACAATGAGCAGTTCTTC
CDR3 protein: CASSLILPGQAYNEQFF

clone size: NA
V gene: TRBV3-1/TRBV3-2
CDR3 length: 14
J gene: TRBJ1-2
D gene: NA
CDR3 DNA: TGTGCCAGCAGCCAAGGGGGAGGGGAGGCTGGCTACACCTTC
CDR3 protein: CASSQGGGEAGYTF

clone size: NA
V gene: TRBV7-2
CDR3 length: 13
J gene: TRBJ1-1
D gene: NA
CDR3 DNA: TGTGCCAGCAGCCTACAGTACTCGCCTGAAGCTTTCTTT
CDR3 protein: CASSLQYSPEAFF

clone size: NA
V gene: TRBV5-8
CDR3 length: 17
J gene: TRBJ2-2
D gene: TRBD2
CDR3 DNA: TGTGCCAGCAGCTCTACCCCAGGACTAGCGGGGGAAGGGGAGCTGTTTTTT
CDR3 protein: CASSSTPGLAGEGELFF

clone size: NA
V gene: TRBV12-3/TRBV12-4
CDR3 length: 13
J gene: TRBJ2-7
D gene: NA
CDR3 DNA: TGTGCCAGCAGTTCGGGGGAAATCTACGAGCAGTACTTC
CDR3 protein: CASSSGEIYEQYF

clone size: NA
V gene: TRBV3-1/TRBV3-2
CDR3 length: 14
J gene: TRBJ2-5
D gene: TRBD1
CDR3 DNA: TGTGCCAGCAGGCGCACAGGGGGCTTGGAGACCCAGTACTTC
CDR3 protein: CASRRTGGLETQYF

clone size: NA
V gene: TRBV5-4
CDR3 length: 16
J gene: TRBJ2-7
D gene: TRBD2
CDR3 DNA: TGTGCCAGCAGCTTGGCAGGCGGGGGGGCCTCCTACGAGCAGTACTTC
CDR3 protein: CASSLAGGGASYEQYF

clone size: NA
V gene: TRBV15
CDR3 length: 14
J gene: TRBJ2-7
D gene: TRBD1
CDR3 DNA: TGTGCCACCAGCGCCCGGGACAGGACCTACGAGCAGTACTTC
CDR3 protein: CATSARDRTYEQYF

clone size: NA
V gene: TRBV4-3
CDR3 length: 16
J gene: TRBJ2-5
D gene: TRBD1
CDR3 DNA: TGCGCCAGCAGCCACAACCACGGGACAGGGTCGGAGACCCAGTACTTC
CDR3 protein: CASSHNHGTGSETQYF

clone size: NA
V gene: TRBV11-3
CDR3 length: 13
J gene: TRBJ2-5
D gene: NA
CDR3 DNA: TGTGCCAGCAGCTTAGATGGCTGGGAGACCCAGTACTTC
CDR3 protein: CASSLDGWETQYF

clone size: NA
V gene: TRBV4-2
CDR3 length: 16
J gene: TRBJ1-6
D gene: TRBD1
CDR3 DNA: TGTGCCAGCACTGGACAGGGGAACTCCTATAATTCACCCCTCCACTTT
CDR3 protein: CASTGQGNSYNSPLHF

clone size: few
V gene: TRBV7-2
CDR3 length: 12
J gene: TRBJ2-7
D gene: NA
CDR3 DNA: TGTGCCAGCAGCTTAAACGGGGGCGAGCAGTACTTC
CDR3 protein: CASSLNGGEQYF

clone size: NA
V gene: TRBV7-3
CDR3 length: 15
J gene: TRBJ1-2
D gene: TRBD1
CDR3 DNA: TGTGCCAGCAGCTTATCGGCAGGGGGATCCTATGGCTACACCTTC
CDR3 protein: CASSLSAGGSYGYTF